This T cell receptor beta chain was identified in a study of cytomegalovirus exposure and HLA in healthy donors. Germline V lookup: CDR1 SQVTM, CDR2 ANQGSEA. Trimming shortened V by 4 bases and J by 6 bases, and 9 bases separated the two germline ends. This CDR3 spans 11 amino acids. Concerning this clone: The antigen is unknown.

Study results and limitations: According to an earlier analysis, most TCR beta V segments yielded productive rearrangements about 87% or about 30% of the time. In a later analysis, at a false discovery rate of 0.05, 15,000 to 20,000 TCR beta sequences matched HLA alleles.

13 Jbeta primers and 60 Vbeta primers were used for the PCR. Profiling relied on immunoSEQ multiplex PCR, and the TCRdb table lists in-frame clones only, not all of them. The data hold some 90,000 clones, with 81% observed a single time. Sequenced input: PBMCs. The receptor was isolated from a human donor in good health. This chain connects TRBV29-1 to TRBJ2-5, with a weak D call TRBD1 (6 bases). The CDR3: CSVGQGKTQYF. The CDR3 bases are TGCAGCGTTGGGCAGGGGAAGACCCAGTACTTC.